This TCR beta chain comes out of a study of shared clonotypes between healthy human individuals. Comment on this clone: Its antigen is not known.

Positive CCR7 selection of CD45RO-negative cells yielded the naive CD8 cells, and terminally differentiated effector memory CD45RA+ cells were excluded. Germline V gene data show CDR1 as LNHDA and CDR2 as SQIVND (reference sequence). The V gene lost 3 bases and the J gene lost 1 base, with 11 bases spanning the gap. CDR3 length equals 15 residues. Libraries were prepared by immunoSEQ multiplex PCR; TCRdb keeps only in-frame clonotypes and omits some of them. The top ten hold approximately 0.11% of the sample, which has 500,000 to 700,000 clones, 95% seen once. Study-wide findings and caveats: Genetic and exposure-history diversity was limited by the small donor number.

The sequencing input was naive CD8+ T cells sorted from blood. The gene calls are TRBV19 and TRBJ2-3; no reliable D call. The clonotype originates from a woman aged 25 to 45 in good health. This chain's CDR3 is CASSMRYLGTDTQYF. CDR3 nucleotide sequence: TGTGCCAGTAGTATGAGGTACTTGGGCACAGATACGCAGTATTTT.